Here is one T cell receptor beta chain with its context. The record originates from a study of blood T cell repertoires in COVID-19. On the study more broadly: Both acute and convalescent COVID-19 samples were obtained from the United States, Italy and Spain.

The CDR3 length is 12 residues. Per germline, CDR1 ENHRY and CDR2 SYGVKD. V shed 8 bases and J shed 0 bases, with 7 bases lying between them. Measured with immunoSEQ multiplex PCR; TCRdb has only the in-frame clones, and not every one. Of under 350,000 clones listed, approximately 86% are singletons. J is TRBJ1-2 and V is TRBV10-3; tentatively, D is TRBD1 (5 bases). The sequencing sample was made of peripheral blood. The receptor was isolated from an older man with acute or convalescent COVID-19. The CDR3 nucleotides are TGTGCCATCGGGGGGACTAACTATGGCTACACCTTC. Its translation: CAIGGTNYGYTF.